The entry that follows covers one TCR beta chain sequence. Antigen unknown. V gave up 5 bases and J gave up 2 bases, with 15 bases separating them. This CDR3 is built from 15 residues. Germline V gene data show CDR1 as MNHNY and CDR2 as SVGAGI (reference sequence). This sample was taken from a study of CD8+ T cells in alopecia areata. On the study more broadly: Scoring of treated patients' severity used the percentage of affected scalp area. Study findings and constraints: Possibly as an HLA-related effect, TCR sharing across patients appeared less clear than in mice. Given one nonresponder, whether baseline CD8+ expansion relates to response remains uncertain. Clonality in the scalp and expanded CD8+ clones ranked among the top 100 were significantly decreased by tofacitinib.

Treatment described: oral pan-JAK inhibitor, 5-10 mg twice daily. Extracted RNA was reverse transcribed, and the resulting cDNA served as sequencing template. The data were produced by immunoSEQ multiplex PCR, yet TCRdb's version contains in-frame clones alone and is incomplete. The sample includes 170,000 or so clones, around 71% of them seen just once. This TCR was sampled from a human donor with alopecia areata. V is TRBV6-6 and J is TRBJ1-1; the D is unclear. The source material was CD4+ T cells sorted from blood, sampled at week 4, from a patient treated with tofacitinib. CDR3 DNA sequence: TGTGCCAGCAGTGTCACCGGGAAAATCAACACTGAAGCTTTCTTT. Residues: CASSVTGKINTEAFF.